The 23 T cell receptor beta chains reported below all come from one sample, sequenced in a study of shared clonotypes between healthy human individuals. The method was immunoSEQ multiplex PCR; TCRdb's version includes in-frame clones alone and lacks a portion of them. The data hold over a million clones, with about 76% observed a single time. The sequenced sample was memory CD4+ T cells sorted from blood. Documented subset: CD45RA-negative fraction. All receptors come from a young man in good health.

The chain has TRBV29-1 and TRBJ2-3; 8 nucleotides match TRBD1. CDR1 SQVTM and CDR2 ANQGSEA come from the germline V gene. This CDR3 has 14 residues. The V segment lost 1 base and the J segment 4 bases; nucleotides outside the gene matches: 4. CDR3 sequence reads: CSVEGGQGADTQYF. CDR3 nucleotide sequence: TGCAGCGTTGAAGGAGGACAGGGCGCAGATACGCAGTATTTT.

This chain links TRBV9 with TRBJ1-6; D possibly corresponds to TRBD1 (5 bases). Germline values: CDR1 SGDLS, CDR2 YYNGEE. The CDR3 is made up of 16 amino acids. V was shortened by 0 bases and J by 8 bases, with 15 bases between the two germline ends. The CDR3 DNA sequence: TGTGCCAGCAGCGTAGATGCGGGGACGAAATATTCACCCCTCCACTTT. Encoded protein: CASSVDAGTKYSPLHF.

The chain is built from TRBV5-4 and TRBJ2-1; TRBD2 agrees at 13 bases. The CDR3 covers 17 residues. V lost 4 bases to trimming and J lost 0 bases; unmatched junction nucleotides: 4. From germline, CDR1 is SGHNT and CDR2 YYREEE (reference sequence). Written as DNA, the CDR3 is TGTGCCAGCAGCACGGGACTAGCGGGGCCCTCCTACAATGAGCAGTTCTTC. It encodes CASSTGLAGPSYNEQFF.

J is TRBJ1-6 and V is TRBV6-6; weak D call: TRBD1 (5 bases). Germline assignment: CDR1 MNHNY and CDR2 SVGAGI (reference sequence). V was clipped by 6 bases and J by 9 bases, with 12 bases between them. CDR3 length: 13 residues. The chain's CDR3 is CASSGGGGSPLHF. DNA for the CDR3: TGTGCCAGCAGCGGTGGTGGGGGTTCACCCCTCCACTTT.

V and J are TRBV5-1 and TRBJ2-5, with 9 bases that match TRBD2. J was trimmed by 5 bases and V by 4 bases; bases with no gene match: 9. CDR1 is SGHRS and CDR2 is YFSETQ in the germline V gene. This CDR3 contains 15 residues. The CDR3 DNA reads TGCGCCAGCAGCGATTTAGCGGGAGCGGTGGAGACCCAGTACTTC. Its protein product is CASSDLAGAVETQYF.

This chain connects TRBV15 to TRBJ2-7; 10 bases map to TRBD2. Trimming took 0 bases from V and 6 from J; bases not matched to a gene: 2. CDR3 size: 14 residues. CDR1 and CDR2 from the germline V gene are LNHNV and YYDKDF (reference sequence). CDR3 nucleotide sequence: TGTGCCACCAGCAGAGAAGCGGGAGGGGGCGAGCAGTACTTC. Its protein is CATSREAGGGEQYF.

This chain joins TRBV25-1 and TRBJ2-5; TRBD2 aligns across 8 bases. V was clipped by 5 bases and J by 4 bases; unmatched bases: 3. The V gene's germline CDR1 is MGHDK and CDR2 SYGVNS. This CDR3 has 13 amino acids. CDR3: CASSSGGRETQYF. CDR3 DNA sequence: TGTGCCAGCAGTTCGGGAGGGCGAGAGACCCAGTACTTC.

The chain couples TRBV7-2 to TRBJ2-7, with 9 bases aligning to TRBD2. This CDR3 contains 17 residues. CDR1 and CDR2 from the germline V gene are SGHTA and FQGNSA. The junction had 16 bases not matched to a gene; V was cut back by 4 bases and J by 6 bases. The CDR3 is CASSSLTIAGVPLEQYF. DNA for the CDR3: TGTGCCAGCAGCTCCTTAACAATAGCGGGAGTTCCCCTCGAGCAGTACTTC.

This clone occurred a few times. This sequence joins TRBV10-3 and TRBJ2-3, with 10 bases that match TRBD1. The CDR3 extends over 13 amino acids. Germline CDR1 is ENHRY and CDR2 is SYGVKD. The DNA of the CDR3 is TGTGCGGCCGGGACAGGGGACACAGATACGCAGTATTTT. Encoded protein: CAAGTGDTDTQYF.

CDR3 protein: CASSPTQNTEAFF. In nucleotides, the CDR3 is TGTGCCAGCAGCCCGACACAGAACACTGAAGCTTTCTTT. This chain uses TRBV7-4 with TRBJ1-1, with D unclear. Germline CDR1 reads SGHVT; CDR2 reads SQSDAQ. Trimming cost V 5 bases and J 1 base, with 8 bases left between them. The CDR3 covers 13 residues.

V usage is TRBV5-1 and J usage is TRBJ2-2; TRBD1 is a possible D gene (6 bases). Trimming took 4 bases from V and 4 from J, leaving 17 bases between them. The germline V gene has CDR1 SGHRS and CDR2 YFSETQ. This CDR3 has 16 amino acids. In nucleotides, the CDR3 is TGCGCCAGCAGCCCGGATCCAAGGACAGCCACCGGGGAGCTGTTTTTT. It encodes CASSPDPRTATGELFF.

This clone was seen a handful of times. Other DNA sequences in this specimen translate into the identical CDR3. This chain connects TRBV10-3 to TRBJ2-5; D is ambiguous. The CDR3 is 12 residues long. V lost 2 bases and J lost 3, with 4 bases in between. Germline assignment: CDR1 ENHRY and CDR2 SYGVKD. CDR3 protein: CAISEGKETQYF. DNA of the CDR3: TGTGCCATCAGTGAGGGCAAAGAGACCCAGTACTTC.

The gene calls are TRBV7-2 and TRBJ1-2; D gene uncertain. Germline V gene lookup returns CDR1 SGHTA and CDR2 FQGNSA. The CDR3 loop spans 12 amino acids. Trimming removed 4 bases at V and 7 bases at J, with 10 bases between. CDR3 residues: CASSSSSIGYTF. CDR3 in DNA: TGTGCCAGCAGCTCCTCCTCAATTGGCTACACCTTC.

This CDR3 reads CASSPTSGGYNEQFF. The CDR3 DNA is TGTGCCAGCAGCCCGACTAGCGGGGGGTACAATGAGCAGTTCTTC. The rearrangement uses TRBV7-3 and TRBJ2-1; 13 bases are shared with TRBD2. V shed 5 bases and J 4 bases; nucleotides not matched to a gene: 2. CDR3 length: 15 residues. Germline V gene lookup returns CDR1 SGHTA and CDR2 FQGTGA.

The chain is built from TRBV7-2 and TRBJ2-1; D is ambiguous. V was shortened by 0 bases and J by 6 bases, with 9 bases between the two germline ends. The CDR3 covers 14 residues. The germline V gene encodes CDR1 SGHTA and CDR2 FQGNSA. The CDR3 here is CASSLAAASNEQFF. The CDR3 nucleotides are TGTGCCAGCAGCTTAGCCGCAGCCTCCAATGAGCAGTTCTTC.

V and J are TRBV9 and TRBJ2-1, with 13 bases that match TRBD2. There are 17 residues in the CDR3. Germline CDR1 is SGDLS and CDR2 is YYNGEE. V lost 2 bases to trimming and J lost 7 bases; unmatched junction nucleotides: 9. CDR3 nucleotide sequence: TGTGCCAGCAGCGTTGGACTAGCGGGAGACCGGGTGAATGAGCAGTTCTTC. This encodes CASSVGLAGDRVNEQFF.

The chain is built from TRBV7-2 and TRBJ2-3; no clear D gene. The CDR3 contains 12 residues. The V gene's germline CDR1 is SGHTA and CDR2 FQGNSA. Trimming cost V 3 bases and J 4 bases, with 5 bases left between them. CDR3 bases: TGTGCCAGCAGCTTTAGCTCAGATACGCAGTATTTT. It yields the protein CASSFSSDTQYF.

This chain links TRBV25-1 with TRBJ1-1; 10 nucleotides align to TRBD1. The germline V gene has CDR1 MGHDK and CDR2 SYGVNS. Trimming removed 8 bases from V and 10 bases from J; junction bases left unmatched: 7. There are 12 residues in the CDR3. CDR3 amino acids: CASGTGEGRAFF. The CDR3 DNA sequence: TGTGCCAGCGGGACAGGGGAGGGCCGAGCTTTCTTT.

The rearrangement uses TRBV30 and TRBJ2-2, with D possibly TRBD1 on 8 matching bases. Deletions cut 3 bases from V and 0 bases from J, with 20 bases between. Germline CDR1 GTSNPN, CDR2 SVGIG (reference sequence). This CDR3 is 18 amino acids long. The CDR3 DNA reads TGTGCCTGGAGCCCGGGGGGAGGACAGGGCCCGAACACCGGGGAGCTGTTTTTT. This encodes CAWSPGGGQGPNTGELFF.

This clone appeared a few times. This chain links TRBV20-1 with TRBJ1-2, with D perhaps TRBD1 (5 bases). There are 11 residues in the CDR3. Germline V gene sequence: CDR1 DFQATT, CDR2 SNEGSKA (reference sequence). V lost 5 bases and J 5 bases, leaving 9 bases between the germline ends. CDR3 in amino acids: CSASAGYGYTF. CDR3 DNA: TGCAGTGCTTCCGCAGGGTATGGCTACACCTTC.

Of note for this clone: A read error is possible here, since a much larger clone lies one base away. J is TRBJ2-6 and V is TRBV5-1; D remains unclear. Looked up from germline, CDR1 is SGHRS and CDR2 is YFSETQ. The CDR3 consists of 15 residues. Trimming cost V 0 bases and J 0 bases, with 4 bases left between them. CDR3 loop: CASSLAASGANVLTF. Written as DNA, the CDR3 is TGCGCCAGCAGCTTGGCGGCCTCTGGGGCCAACGTCCTGACTTTC.

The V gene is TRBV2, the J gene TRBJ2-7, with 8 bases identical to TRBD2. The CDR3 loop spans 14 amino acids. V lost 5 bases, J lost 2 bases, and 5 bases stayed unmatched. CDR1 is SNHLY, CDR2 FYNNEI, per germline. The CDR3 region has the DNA TGTGCCAGCAGTCCGGGACTAGGGCCCTACGAGCAGTACTTC. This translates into CASSPGLGPYEQYF.

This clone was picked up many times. CDR3 loop: CASSLGTGKSMNTEAFF. The DNA of the CDR3 is TGTGCCAGCAGCTTGGGGACAGGGAAATCCATGAACACTGAAGCTTTCTTT. The chain uses TRBV5-6 and TRBJ1-1, with TRBD1 matching 8 bases. The ends lost 0 bases at V and 0 bases at J; junction bases unmatched: 7. This CDR3 is built from 17 residues. Germline CDR1 and CDR2: SGHDT and YYEEEE.